A single TCR beta chain is shown here with its context. Its cognate antigen has yet to be identified. Mismatch with germline at one junction end may stem from a read error. This specimen belongs to a study of molecular identifiers for immune sequencing clone quantification (dated by TCRdb to the late 2010s). In the study overall: For a replicate experiment, the RNA from either approximately 20,000 or 100,000 naive CD8 T cells was divided into five aliquots, and four of those aliquots went on to sequencing. CD8 T cells were used in a methods study to benchmark molecular-identifier clustering-based TCR repertoire sequencing (MIDCIRS) and TCR RNA copy counting.

The method behind the library was PCR. Instrument on record: Illumina HiSeq 4000. Preparation of bulk TCR libraries followed a previously described approach, with the TCR primers listed in Table S5. The Qiagen AllPrep DNA/RNA kit was used to purify total RNA. Before analysis, reads from multiple sequencing runs of one library were combined. The source study handled its data this way. Reads were retained only if the reads had an exact TCR constant sequence, and the retained reads were trimmed to 150 nt and grouped according to their 12-nt molecular barcodes. Within each barcode group, reads were sub-clustered at a 15% Levenshtein threshold, and quality-weighted consensus sequences were built per RNA molecule. Non-functional sequences were discarded, and so were lower-count sequences lying one edit away from another sequence. On the basis of fitting two negative binomial distributions, barcode sub-clusters with fewer than 20% of the maximum read count were discarded. TCRdb reanalyzed the raw reads on its own, using fastp at Q25 for trimming and MiXCR for clone calling, and kept in-frame beta chains. All rows with the same CDR3 protein become a single entry with the most common DNA and genes. The authors' filters were not applied to this entry. In all, the sample holds approximately 60,000 distinct CDR3 sequences, and under 20% of those were seen once. The top ten hold over 1.1% of the sample.

Libraries of naive CD8 T cells were generated from roughly 20,000 to 1,000,000 sorted cells, with 10%, 30% or 50% of the purified RNA used. On a BD FACSAria II, naive CD8 T cells were FACS-sorted as CD8+CD4-CCR7+CD45RA+ and collected into RLT Plus buffer. To test detection sensitivity, Jurkat RNA equivalent to approximately ten TCR copies was spiked into samples of about 19,000-1,000,000 naive CD8 T cells. Enrichment of CD8 T cells was done with RosetteSep CD8+ T Cell Enrichment Cocktail plus Ficoll-Paque, and ACK red cell lysis came afterward. The paper's findings and limits, for the study overall: In CMV-specific effector cells, clones with more than 20 RNA copies contained over 99% of molecules, whereas in naive cells such clones contained under 1% of molecules. A single cell's worth of spiked-in Jurkat TCR RNA was reported detectable even among 750,000 to 1,000,000 naive CD8 T cells. Highly expanded clone sizes could be underestimated if identical TCR molecules share a barcode. Modeling indicated about 3 TCR RNA copies recovered per cell, compared with roughly 10 by digital PCR, which implies a capture efficiency of 25% to 35%. Naive libraries contained spiked-in Jurkat TCR RNA (more than 9 copies' worth), which is not part of the donor repertoire. When barcode sub-clustering was not used, chimeric consensus sequences inflated TCR diversity, with chimeras reaching as high as 47%.

Spanning cysteine to phenylalanine, the CDR3 consists of 16 amino acids. The DNA shown is the 48-base CDR3, in frame from base 1. Via the germline V gene, CDR1 is SGHDN and CDR2 FVKESK. Sequenced material: naive CD8+ T cells from blood, with Jurkat cell RNA spiked in. What this sample's cell subset or site label stands for: FACS-sorted CD8+CD4-CCR7+CD45RA+ naive T cells. The receptor's source is a human donor in good health. Some libraries in this study had Jurkat cell RNA spiked in. The chain employs TRBV14 and TRBJ2-1; TRBD1 is a weak D gene call, 5 bases matching. Read as DNA, the sequence is TGTGCCAGCAGCCAACCCCCCCTCGCAGGGCCCCATGAGCAGTTATTC. It is translated as CASSQPPLAGPHEQLF.